This TCR beta chain comes out of a study of blood T cell repertoires in COVID-19. In the study overall: The samples span acute and convalescent COVID-19 from the United States, Italy and Spain. PBMCs, B-cell-depleted T cells, or T cells provided the cDNA or gDNA that made up the material.

Trimming removed 2 bases from V and 8 bases from J; junction bases left unmatched: 5. The CDR3 contains 15 residues. Germline lookup yields CDR1 LNHDA and CDR2 SQIVND (reference sequence). Per the authors' pipeline: Estimation of nucleated cell counts relied on the amplification of reference gene primers. Profiled with immunoSEQ multiplex PCR; TCRdb holds only in-frame clones, not every one. V and J calls plus clone size are reproduced from that table; the DNA served to infer D and trimming. Here the sample spans some 170,000 clones, about 81% being singletons. Sequencing input: peripheral blood. The rearrangement uses TRBV19 and TRBJ1-5, with 11 bases identical to TRBD1. The clonotype originates from a woman of 80 years or more with acute or convalescent COVID-19. CDR3 DNA sequence: TGTGCCAGTAGTATAACCGGGACAGGGGGAAAGCCCCAGCATTTT. Protein sequence: CASSITGTGGKPQHF.